Shown below are 18 T cell receptor beta chains from a single sample sequenced in a study of cytomegalovirus exposure and HLA in healthy donors. It was with 60 Vbeta and 13 Jbeta primers that the PCR ran. TCRdb's copy holds only in-frame clones and misses some; the assay was immunoSEQ multiplex PCR. This sample has about 150,000 clones, with roughly 73% found just once. What was sequenced was PBMCs. These receptors were collected from a woman in her 30s in good health and CMV-seronegative.

This clone has only a few counts. The chain has TRBV18 and TRBJ1-1; D possibly corresponds to TRBD1 (6 bases). V gave up 9 bases and J gave up 1 base, with 15 bases separating them. This CDR3 has 14 residues. Germline CDR1 is KGHSH and CDR2 is LQKENI. CDR3 nucleotides: TGTGCCAGTCCGACGGTAGGGGGGAACACTGAAGCTTTCTTT. Amino acid sequence: CASPTVGGNTEAFF. The full variable domain, with the rest looked up from reference TRBV18 and TRBJ1-1, is NAGVMQNPRHLVRRRGQEARLRCSPMKGHSHVYWYRQLPEEGLKFMVYLQKENIIDESGMPKERFSAEFPKEGPSILRIQQVVRGDSAAYFCASPTVGGNTEAFFGQGTRLTVV.

This sequence joins TRBV6-1 and TRBJ1-2, with 7 bases that match TRBD1. The CDR3 consists of 14 residues. CDR1 is MNHNS and CDR2 is SASEGT in the germline V gene. Germline trimming cut 11 bases from V and 5 bases from J; bases unmatched to any gene: 14. The CDR3 protein is CAGAGGTEHYGYTF. CDR3 in DNA: TGTGCCGGGGCCGGAGGGACAGAGCATTATGGCTACACCTTC.

The genes are TRBV28 and TRBJ1-2, with 8 bases that match TRBD1. With V trimmed by 6 bases and J by 5 bases, 5 bases remained unmatched. This CDR3 is 13 amino acids long. Germline CDR1 and CDR2: MDHEN and SYDVKM. CDR3 amino acids: CASSPTGEYGYTF. The CDR3 nucleotides read TGTGCCAGCAGCCCGACAGGGGAGTATGGCTACACCTTC.

This sequence joins TRBV7-9 and TRBJ1-1; TRBD1 might be the D (6 bases). The CDR3 loop spans 14 amino acids. CDR1 SEHNR and CDR2 FQNEAQ come from the germline V gene (reference sequence). Trimming shortened V by 6 bases and J by 2 bases, and 13 bases separated the two germline ends. CDR3 sequence reads: CASRRTGRNTEAFF. The DNA of the CDR3 is TGTGCCAGCAGGAGAACAGGGCGAAACACTGAAGCTTTCTTT. The variable domain in full, with the rest retrieved from reference TRBV7-9 and TRBJ1-1, is DTGVSQNPRHKITKRGQNVTFRCDPISEHNRLYWYRQTLGQGPEFLTYFQNEAQLEKSRLLSDRFSAERPKGSFSTLEIQRTEQGDSAMYLCASRRTGRNTEAFFGQGTRLTVV.

This clone was found a few times. V gene TRBV27 combines with J gene TRBJ2-7; 11 bases align to TRBD2. The CDR3 spans 15 residues. Germline trimming cut 3 bases from V and 5 bases from J; bases unmatched to any gene: 6. CDR1 is MNHEY and CDR2 is SMNVEV in the germline V gene (reference sequence). CDR3: CASSFSGGAFDEQYF. The DNA of the CDR3 is TGTGCCAGCAGTTTTAGCGGGGGGGCCTTCGACGAGCAGTACTTC.

The genes are TRBV25-1 and TRBJ2-3; 12 bases agree with TRBD2. J was trimmed by 0 bases and V by 7 bases; bases with no gene match: 8. The CDR3 is 17 amino acids. In germline, CDR1 is MGHDK, CDR2 SYGVNS. The chain's CDR3 is CASNGLAGTPSTDTQYF. The CDR3, as DNA: TGTGCCAGCAACGGACTAGCGGGGACCCCTAGCACAGATACGCAGTATTTT.

The genes are TRBV7-2 and TRBJ2-7; 9 nucleotides agree with TRBD2. Losses at the gene ends were 5 bases for V and 2 bases for J; bases not matched to a gene: 7. The CDR3 contains 15 residues. Germline loops: CDR1 SGHTA, CDR2 FQGNSA. The CDR3, as DNA: TGTGCCAGCAGCGTGAGCGGGGGGCCGACCTACGAGCAGTACTTC. It specifies CASSVSGGPTYEQYF.

The chain couples TRBV29-1 to TRBJ2-7; D is possibly TRBD1 (5 bases). Germline V CDR1 and CDR2: SQVTM, ANQGSEA. Between the trimmed V and J ends, which lost 5 bases and 3 bases, there was a span of 14 bases. The CDR3 runs 13 residues. The DNA for the CDR3 is TGCAGCGTTCCTGTAGGGCAGGGCTACGAGCAGTACTTC. Translation: CSVPVGQGYEQYF.

CDR3: CASSKDLVNEQFF. CDR3 DNA sequence: TGTGCCAGCAGTAAGGACTTGGTGAATGAGCAGTTCTTC. The chain uses TRBV2 and TRBJ2-1; tentatively, D is TRBD2 (5 bases). CDR3 length equals 13 residues. Germline V lookup: CDR1 SNHLY, CDR2 FYNNEI. Deletions cut 5 bases from V and 7 bases from J, with 12 bases between.

This chain joins TRBV19 and TRBJ1-5; D gene unclear. The CDR3 is 13 amino acids. V lost 3 bases, J lost 5 bases, and 8 bases lay in between. The V gene's germline CDR1 is LNHDA and CDR2 SQIVND (reference sequence). The CDR3 spells CASSMGRDQPQHF. Here the CDR3 DNA reads TGTGCCAGTAGTATGGGGAGGGATCAGCCCCAGCATTTT. Variable domain in full (rest from reference TRBV19 and TRBJ1-5): DGGITQSPKYLFRKEGQNVTLSCEQNLNHDAMYWYRQDPGQGLRLIYYSQIVNDFQKGDIAEGYSVSREKKESFPLTVTSAQKNPTAFYLCASSMGRDQPQHFGDGTRLSIL.

V usage is TRBV6-6 and J usage is TRBJ2-1, with TRBD2 matching over 10 bases. Losses at the gene ends were 2 bases for V and 6 bases for J; bases not matched to a gene: 4. Germline CDR1 reads MNHNY; CDR2 reads SVGAGI (reference sequence). This CDR3 is built from 15 residues. CDR3 region: CASSYQRGGINEQFF. CDR3 in DNA: TGTGCCAGCAGTTACCAGCGGGGGGGCATCAATGAGCAGTTCTTC.

This chain connects TRBV5-1 to TRBJ2-3; perhaps TRBD1 as D (5 bases). Per the germline V gene, CDR1 is SGHRS and CDR2 is YFSETQ. Trimming removed 0 bases at V and 2 bases at J, with 10 bases between. The CDR3 spans 15 residues. CDR3 protein: CASSLVGQITDTQYF. In DNA, the CDR3 is TGCGCCAGCAGCTTGGTTGGACAAATCACAGATACGCAGTATTTT.

This clone was seen a few times. The V call is TRBV18, the J call TRBJ1-1; 8 nucleotides line up with TRBD1. The CDR3 extends over 16 amino acids. V was clipped by 3 bases and J by 4 bases; unmatched bases: 10. Germline V gene lookup returns CDR1 KGHSH and CDR2 LQKENI. In DNA, the CDR3 is TGTGCCAGCTCACCCGGACAGGGAAGTTATAGCACTGAAGCTTTCTTT. It codes for CASSPGQGSYSTEAFF.

The V call is TRBV15, the J call TRBJ1-6, with TRBD1 as a possible D gene (5 bases). Germline CDR1 is LNHNV and CDR2 is YYDKDF (reference sequence). The ends were cut back, 0 bases at V and 14 bases at J, with 17 bases in the middle. The CDR3 runs to 15 residues. The CDR3 reads CATSREGRGPFSLHF. The DNA for the CDR3 is TGTGCCACCAGCAGAGAGGGGAGGGGTCCTTTTTCCCTCCACTTT.

V and J are TRBV28 and TRBJ2-5; 9 bases are shared with TRBD1. In germline, CDR1 is MDHEN, CDR2 SYDVKM. The CDR3 has 13 residues. With 7 bases clipped from V and 3 bases from J, the junction kept 3 bases outside the gene matches. The CDR3 DNA follows: TGTGCCAGCACCCGACAGGGGGAAGAGACCCAGTACTTC. Amino acids: CASTRQGEETQYF.

The rearrangement uses TRBV6-5 and TRBJ1-4, with 8 bases identical to TRBD1. From germline, CDR1 is MNHEY and CDR2 SVGAGI. Trimming cost V 2 bases and J 10 bases; bases outside gene matches: 3. CDR3 length: 13 amino acids. CDR3 DNA: TGTGCCAGCAGTTACGGAACAGGGGGAAAACTGTTTTTT. Translating it yields CASSYGTGGKLFF.

This clone was seen only once. The chain employs TRBV7-9 and TRBJ1-6; 9 bases agree with TRBD1. CDR1 is SEHNR and CDR2 is FQNEAQ in the germline V gene (reference sequence). This CDR3 contains 13 residues. V lost 11 bases and J lost 5; bases outside the gene matches: 4. The CDR3 reads CAAGQGNNSPLHF. The DNA of the CDR3 is TGTGCCGCCGGACAGGGGAATAATTCACCCCTCCACTTT. The variable domain in full, completed from reference TRBV7-9 and TRBJ1-6, reads DTGVSQNPRHKITKRGQNVTFRCDPISEHNRLYWYRQTLGQGPEFLTYFQNEAQLEKSRLLSDRFSAERPKGSFSTLEIQRTEQGDSAMYLCAAGQGNNSPLHFGNGTRLTVT.

The chain joins TRBV2 to TRBJ1-5; D is perhaps TRBD1 (6 bases). Germline V CDR1 and CDR2: SNHLY, FYNNEI. CDR3 length equals 14 residues. V lost 8 bases to trimming and J lost 7 bases, with 18 bases between them. Here the CDR3 reads CASGTGQTWQPQHF. The CDR3 DNA is TGTGCCAGCGGGACCGGACAGACCTGGCAGCCCCAGCATTTT.